These T cell receptor beta chains were read from a single sample in a study of control samples from healthy donors and cancer patients. Here immunoSEQ multiplex PCR was the method, and the copy in TCRdb shows in-frame clones only, minus some. The table has approximately 41,000 clones, 90% to 95% seen once. Sample: blood. These TCRs come from a man aged 55 to 69 in good health. CDR3s include the opening cysteine and the closing phenylalanine or tryptophan. Fields, in order: V gene, D gene, J gene, clone size, CDR3 protein, CDR3 DNA. D genes are given only for firm matches. Clone size is not always given. Where it is, it says once, few, many or a class for expanded clones.

TRBV11-3,NA,TRBJ1-2,NA,CASSLGGSNYGYTF,TGTGCCAGCAGCTTAGGGGGCAGTAACTATGGCTACACCTTC
TRBV30,TRBD1,TRBJ1-5,NA,CAWGGQGDQPQHF,TGTGCCTGGGGGGGACAGGGGGATCAGCCCCAGCATTTT
TRBV7-8,NA,TRBJ1-3,NA,CASSLWGAASGNTIYF,TGTGCCAGCAGCCTCTGGGGGGCTGCCTCTGGAAACACCATATATTTT
TRBV3-1/TRBV3-2,NA,TRBJ2-2,NA,CASSQDRDSGELFF,TGTGCCAGCAGCCAAGATCGCGATAGCGGGGAGCTGTTTTTT
TRBV5-4,TRBD1,TRBJ1-2,NA,CASSLAGQGFFSGYTF,TGTGCCAGCAGCTTGGCCGGACAGGGTTTCTTCTCTGGCTACACCTTC
TRBV25-1,NA,TRBJ2-7,NA,CASSEYQGSSYEQYF,TGTGCCAGCAGTGAATACCAGGGAAGCTCCTACGAGCAGTACTTC
TRBV2,NA,TRBJ2-7,NA,CASSEERVLNYEQYF,TGTGCCAGCAGTGAAGAGCGGGTACTTAACTACGAGCAGTACTTC
TRBV5-1,TRBD1,TRBJ2-7,once,CASSPRTGDPTSYEQYF,TGCGCCAGCAGCCCCCGGACAGGGGACCCGACGTCCTACGAGCAGTACTTC
TRBV28,NA,TRBJ1-5,NA,CASTNPGGGGYQPQHF,TGTGCCAGCACCAACCCCGGCGGGGGGGGGTATCAGCCCCAGCATTTT
TRBV6-1,NA,TRBJ2-7,NA,CASSEDHTGGHFLEQYF,TGTGCCAGCAGTGAAGACCACACCGGGGGACACTTTCTGGAGCAGTACTTC
TRBV7-2,NA,TRBJ1-1,NA,CASSFRGARNTEAFF,TGTGCCAGCAGCTTCCGGGGGGCGCGAAATACTGAAGCTTTCTTT
TRBV7-2,NA,TRBJ1-4,NA,CASSSIFNEKLFF,TGTGCCAGCAGCTCAATATTTAATGAAAAACTGTTTTTT
TRBV29-1,NA,TRBJ2-1,NA,CSVGGRYNEQFF,TGCAGCGTTGGAGGGCGATACAATGAGCAGTTCTTC
TRBV6-4,TRBD2,TRBJ2-1,NA,CASSPREGAPYNEQFF,TGTGCCAGCAGCCCGCGGGAGGGAGCCCCCTACAATGAGCAGTTCTTC
TRBV25-1,TRBD2,TRBJ2-3,NA,CASSEGTSVADTQYF,TGTGCCAGCAGTGAGGGGACTAGTGTCGCAGATACGCAGTATTTT
TRBV27,NA,TRBJ1-5,NA,CASSLRGARGGGNQPQHF,TGTGCCAGCAGTTTGAGGGGGGCAAGGGGAGGAGGAAATCAGCCCCAGCATTTT
TRBV29-1,NA,TRBJ1-3,NA,CSVFESGNTIYF,TGCAGCGTGTTTGAATCTGGAAACACCATATATTTT
TRBV3-1/TRBV3-2,TRBD2,TRBJ2-5,NA,CASSLTSGQETQYF,TGTGCCAGCAGCCTGACTAGCGGGCAAGAGACCCAGTACTTC
TRBV6-1,NA,TRBJ2-2,once,CASSESWNGGELFF,TGTGCCAGCAGTGAAAGCTGGAACGGGGGGGAGCTGTTTTTT
TRBV6-5,NA,TRBJ2-7,NA,CASSYSERGSYEQYF,TGTGCCAGCAGTTACTCTGAGAGGGGGTCCTACGAGCAGTACTTC
TRBV11-2,NA,TRBJ2-7,NA,CASSQRQVSYEQYF,TGTGCCAGCAGCCAAAGACAGGTATCCTACGAGCAGTACTTC
TRBV29-1,TRBD1,TRBJ2-7,NA,CSVARQGPGYEQYF,TGCAGCGTTGCCCGACAGGGTCCGGGATACGAGCAGTACTTC
TRBV19,NA,TRBJ2-5,once,CASSIDFGYQETQYF,TGTGCCAGTAGTATTGACTTCGGGTACCAAGAGACCCAGTACTTC
TRBV24-1,NA,TRBJ1-5,NA,CATSGTGAGNQPQHF,TGTGCCACCAGTGGGACGGGCGCAGGAAATCAGCCCCAGCATTTT
TRBV6-2/TRBV6-3,NA,TRBJ1-4,NA,CASSPTEEKLFF,TGTGCCAGCAGCCCGACAGAAGAAAAACTGTTTTTT
TRBV11-2,NA,TRBJ2-1,NA,CASSWRRGNYNEQFF,TGTGCCAGCAGCTGGAGGCGCGGGAACTACAATGAGCAGTTCTTC
TRBV7-2,TRBD2,TRBJ2-5,NA,CASSLTGGQETQYF,TGTGCCAGCAGCTTAACGGGAGGCCAAGAGACCCAGTACTTC
TRBV5-8,TRBD1,TRBJ1-5,NA,CASSLGTGGGNQPQHF,TGTGCCAGCAGCTTGGGGACAGGGGGAGGGAATCAGCCCCAGCATTTT
TRBV5-1,TRBD1,TRBJ2-7,NA,CASSLDPRGSYEQYF,TGCGCCAGCAGCTTGGATCCCAGGGGGTCCTACGAGCAGTACTTC
TRBV4-1,TRBD2,TRBJ2-7,NA,CASSPWGGSSYEQYF,TGCGCCAGCAGCCCCTGGGGGGGAAGCTCCTACGAGCAGTACTTC
TRBV27,TRBD2,TRBJ2-7,once,CASSTSGTSLYEQYF,TGTGCCAGCAGTACGTCCGGGACTAGTTTATACGAGCAGTACTTC
TRBV6-1,NA,TRBJ1-1,NA,CASSEVGRGTEAFF,TGTGCCAGCAGTGAAGTTGGCAGGGGCACTGAAGCTTTCTTT
TRBV19,TRBD1,TRBJ2-1,NA,CASSGQATYNEQFF,TGTGCCAGTAGTGGACAGGCCACCTACAATGAGCAGTTCTTC
TRBV7-2,TRBD1,TRBJ1-5,NA,CASSHAGGGNQPQHF,TGTGCCAGCAGCCATGCAGGGGGCGGCAATCAGCCCCAGCATTTT
TRBV5-1,NA,TRBJ2-5,NA,CASSPGAGEETQYF,TGCGCCAGCAGCCCAGGCGCAGGCGAAGAGACCCAGTACTTC
TRBV6-5,NA,TRBJ2-7,NA,CASSPGGGATYEQYF,TGTGCCAGCAGTCCCGGAGGGGGCGCGACCTACGAGCAGTACTTC
TRBV3-1/TRBV3-2,NA,TRBJ1-5,NA,CASSQLTGRGQPQHF,TGTGCCAGCAGCCAGCTTACAGGTAGGGGCCAGCCCCAGCATTTT
TRBV27,NA,TRBJ1-1,NA,CASSPDSGRTEAFF,TGTGCCAGCAGCCCAGATTCAGGGCGCACTGAAGCTTTCTTT
TRBV16,NA,TRBJ2-3,once,CASSQSWRTDTQYF,TGTGCCAGCAGCCAATCCTGGCGCACAGATACGCAGTATTTT
TRBV11-2,NA,TRBJ1-5,NA,CASSLGGGQPQHF,TGTGCCAGCAGCTTAGGTGGGGGACAGCCCCAGCATTTT
TRBV5-4,NA,TRBJ2-1,NA,CASSLEHNEQFF,TGTGCCAGCAGCTTGGAGCACAATGAGCAGTTCTTC
TRBV6-1,NA,TRBJ1-5,NA,CASSDTGPSNQPQHF,TGTGCCAGCAGTGACACAGGGCCCAGCAATCAGCCCCAGCATTTT
TRBV2,NA,TRBJ1-2,NA,CASSTHSGRGVYTF,TGTGCCAGCAGTACCCACTCGGGACGAGGAGTCTACACCTTC
TRBV6-6,TRBD1,TRBJ1-1,NA,CASSYTTGGATEAFF,TGTGCCAGCAGTTACACAACAGGGGGAGCCACTGAAGCTTTCTTT
TRBV29-1,TRBD1,TRBJ1-2,NA,CSVVGQVDYGYTF,TGCAGCGTTGTGGGACAGGTGGACTATGGCTACACCTTC
TRBV6-5,TRBD2,TRBJ2-3,NA,CAVLGTSGTDTQYF,TGTGCCGTGTTAGGGACTAGCGGCACAGATACGCAGTATTTT
TRBV7-3,NA,TRBJ1-6,NA,CASSRIQTPLHF,TGTGCCAGCAGCCGAATACAGACACCCCTCCACTTT
TRBV11-3,TRBD2,TRBJ2-7,NA,CASSLRSGSGEQYF,TGTGCCAGCAGCCTCCGTAGCGGGAGCGGTGAGCAGTACTTC
TRBV19,TRBD2,TRBJ2-5,NA,CASSIGTSGSQETQYF,TGTGCCAGTAGTATAGGAACTAGCGGGAGTCAAGAGACCCAGTACTTC
TRBV19,TRBD1,TRBJ1-5,NA,CATDRGLQPQHF,TGTGCCACAGACAGGGGGCTTCAGCCCCAGCATTTT
TRBV11-3,TRBD1,TRBJ1-2,NA,CASSTRQGTSYGYTF,TGTGCCAGCAGCACTCGACAGGGGACTAGCTATGGCTACACCTTC
TRBV27,NA,TRBJ2-1,NA,CASSYTGPRYEQFF,TGTGCCAGCAGTTACACAGGGCCCCGATATGAGCAGTTCTTC
TRBV5-1,NA,TRBJ2-2,NA,CASSGPGLTGELFF,TGCGCCAGCAGCGGACCGGGACTCACCGGGGAGCTGTTTTTT
TRBV5-5,TRBD1,TRBJ2-3,NA,CASSPGTGTDTQYF,TGTGCCAGCAGCCCCGGGACAGGGACAGATACGCAGTATTTT
TRBV30,NA,TRBJ1-5,NA,CAWSVRWGNQPQHF,TGTGCCTGGAGTGTACGATGGGGGAATCAGCCCCAGCATTTT
TRBV6-1,NA,TRBJ2-1,NA,CASSEALFQTSSYNEQFF,TGTGCCAGCAGTGAAGCGCTTTTCCAAACGAGCTCCTACAATGAGCAGTTCTTC
TRBV19,NA,TRBJ2-2,NA,CASRTENTGELFF,TGTGCCAGTAGAACAGAGAACACCGGGGAGCTGTTTTTT